This TCR beta chain was sequenced in a study of graft-versus-host responses after intestinal transplantation. The wider study: After anti-thymocyte globulin induction, recipients took tacrolimus and steroids for about 3 years. The study's findings and limits: Allografts from individuals with graft-donor T cell macrochimerism displayed high graft-versus-host to host-versus-graft clonal ratios.

Libraries were prepared by immunoSEQ multiplex PCR; TCRdb keeps only in-frame clonotypes and omits some of them. This table has 100,000 to 120,000 clones, around 95% appearing once. Turning to this clone: Its antigen is not known.

V was cut by 0 bases and J by 4 bases, with 13 bases left in between. Germline V gene data show CDR1 as KGHSY and CDR2 as FQNENV. The CDR3 spans 17 residues. The gene calls are TRBV16 and TRBJ2-6; perhaps D is TRBD1 or TRBD2 (5 bases each). Here the sequenced sample was unstimulated CD8+ T cells sorted from spleen or lymph node cells, taken before intestinal transplant. This TCR derives from a human donor who received an intestinal transplant. The CDR3 spells CASSQSGPGSGANVLTF. The DNA for the CDR3 is TGTGCCAGCAGCCAATCGGGTCCAGGGAGCGGGGCCAACGTCCTGACTTTC. Drawing the rest from reference TRBV16 and TRBJ2-6, the complete variable domain is GEEVAQTPKHLVRGEGQKAKLYCAPIKGHSYVFWYQQVLKNEFKFLISFQNENVFDETGMPKERFSAKCLPNSPCSLEIQATKLEDSAVYFCASSQSGPGSGANVLTFGAGSRLTVL.